This T cell receptor (beta chain) was identified in a study of T cell responses to AZD1222 COVID-19 vaccine. Background on the study: Second doses that came at about 4 or about 12 weeks were put together.

The CDR3 extends over 16 amino acids. V lost 0 bases and J lost 2; bases outside the gene matches: 3. Germline-derived CDR1 and CDR2 are MGHRA and YSYEKL. Generated by immunoSEQ multiplex PCR, the TCRdb table keeps only in-frame clones and is missing some. The sample lists roughly 110,000 clones; under 95% were seen once. The chain links TRBV4-1 to TRBJ1-5; 8 bases match TRBD1. The starting material was peripheral blood, obtained on day 0 of AZD1222 vaccination. The receptor comes from an adult in good health. The CDR3, as DNA: TGCGCCAGCAGCCAAGACGGACAGGGACGCAATCAGCCCCAGCATTTT. It specifies CASSQDGQGRNQPQHF.